The rows below give T cell receptor beta chains drawn from one sample of a study of CD8+ T cells in alopecia areata. The protocol was immunoSEQ multiplex PCR, while the TCRdb copy is restricted to in-frame clones and leaves out a portion. The repertoire holds more than 150,000 clones, with about 60% as singletons. This sample comprised CD8+ T cells sorted from blood, obtained at week 24, from a patient treated with tofacitinib. All receptors derive from a human donor with alopecia areata. Both conserved end residues are part of each CDR3. The order of the fields is V gene, J gene, CDR3 length, D gene, clone size, CDR3 DNA, CDR3 protein. D genes are given only for firm matches. Part of the rows lack a size; the others show once, few, many or a class for expanded clones.

V: TRBV13
J: TRBJ2-7
length: 14
D: TRBD2
size: .
DNA: TGTGCCAGCAGCTTAGCGGGGGGGAGGTACGAGCAGTACTTC
CDR3: CASSLAGGRYEQYF

V: TRBV25-1
J: TRBJ1-5
length: 14
D: .
size: .
DNA: TGTGCCAGCAGCCAGCTGGGTAGCAATCAGCCCCAGCATTTT
CDR3: CASSQLGSNQPQHF

V: TRBV30
J: TRBJ1-2
length: 13
D: .
size: .
DNA: TGTGCCTGGACCCTGGGGTCCCCCTATGGCTACACCTTC
CDR3: CAWTLGSPYGYTF

V: TRBV4-1
J: TRBJ1-5
length: 15
D: .
size: .
DNA: TGCGCCAGCAGCCAAGACGGTAGTAGCAATCAGCCCCAGCATTTT
CDR3: CASSQDGSSNQPQHF

V: TRBV7-8
J: TRBJ2-3
length: 15
D: TRBD2
size: .
DNA: TGTGCCAGCAGCACGACTAGCGGGGGCACAGATACGCAGTATTTT
CDR3: CASSTTSGGTDTQYF

V: TRBV18
J: TRBJ2-5
length: 14
D: .
size: few
DNA: TGTGCCAGCTCACCACCGTGGCAGAAAGAGACCCAGTACTTC
CDR3: CASSPPWQKETQYF

V: TRBV15
J: TRBJ1-1
length: 16
D: .
size: few
DNA: TGTGCCACCAGCAGAGATGAGACGGGACAGAACACTGAAGCTTTCTTT
CDR3: CATSRDETGQNTEAFF

V: TRBV7-8
J: TRBJ2-3
length: 16
D: TRBD2
size: once
DNA: TGTGCCAGCAGCTTAAGTAGCGGGGGGCCTGAAGATACGCAGTATTTT
CDR3: CASSLSSGGPEDTQYF

V: TRBV6-6
J: TRBJ2-7
length: 14
D: TRBD1
size: .
DNA: TGTGCCAGCAGTCCCGGGACAGGGGGCGTCGAGCAGTACTTC
CDR3: CASSPGTGGVEQYF

V: TRBV9
J: TRBJ2-1
length: 18
D: TRBD2
size: .
DNA: TGTGCCAGCAGCGTAAGCGGGGGTCAACAGAGCTCCTACAATGAGCAGTTCTTC
CDR3: CASSVSGGQQSSYNEQFF

V: TRBV13
J: TRBJ2-1
length: 13
D: .
size: .
DNA: TGTGCCAGCAGCTTTGCAGGGTACAATGAGCAGTTCTTC
CDR3: CASSFAGYNEQFF

V: TRBV29-1
J: TRBJ2-5
length: 13
D: .
size: .
DNA: TGCAGCGTTGACGGGGGTTACCAAGAGACCCAGTACTTC
CDR3: CSVDGGYQETQYF

V: TRBV13
J: TRBJ1-2
length: 12
D: .
size: .
DNA: TGTGCCAGCAGCTTAGGCCTCTATGGCTACACCTTC
CDR3: CASSLGLYGYTF

V: TRBV30
J: TRBJ2-1
length: 12
D: .
size: .
DNA: TGTGCCTGGAGGGGGCCGTTCGATGAGCAGTTCTTC
CDR3: CAWRGPFDEQFF

V: TRBV4-2
J: TRBJ2-7
length: 15
D: TRBD2
size: once
DNA: TGTGCCAGCAGCCAAGTGGGCGGGGGGGCCTACGAGCAGTACTTC
CDR3: CASSQVGGGAYEQYF

V: TRBV13
J: TRBJ1-2
length: 12
D: TRBD1
size: .
DNA: TGTGCCAGCAGGACAGGGACGGATGGCTACACCTTC
CDR3: CASRTGTDGYTF

V: TRBV5-6
J: TRBJ2-6
length: 18
D: TRBD1
size: .
DNA: TGTGCCAGCAGCTTTGGGCAGGGGGCGCAAGGTGGGGCCAACGTCCTGACTTTC
CDR3: CASSFGQGAQGGANVLTF

V: TRBV10-3
J: TRBJ1-1
length: 12
D: .
size: .
DNA: TGTGCCATCAGTGAGTCCCGGACTGAAGCTTTCTTT
CDR3: CAISESRTEAFF

V: TRBV13
J: TRBJ2-7
length: 14
D: .
size: once
DNA: TGTGCCAGCAGCTTATATTCTCAGGGGTACGAGCAGTACTTC
CDR3: CASSLYSQGYEQYF

V: TRBV9
J: TRBJ1-2
length: 14
D: .
size: .
DNA: TGTGCCAGCAGCGTAGGCCAGGGGAACTATGGCTACACCTTC
CDR3: CASSVGQGNYGYTF

V: TRBV30
J: TRBJ1-1
length: 11
D: .
size: .
DNA: TGTGCCTGGAGTGGTAACTATGAAGCTTTCTTT
CDR3: CAWSGNYEAFF

V: TRBV5-6
J: TRBJ2-1
length: 12
D: .
size: once
DNA: TGTGCCAGCAGCTTGGCGTACAATGAGCAGTTCTTC
CDR3: CASSLAYNEQFF

V: TRBV6-5
J: TRBJ1-6
length: 15
D: .
size: few
DNA: TGTGCCAGCAGTGCCGGACAAGGCTTTAATTCACCCCTCCACTTT
CDR3: CASSAGQGFNSPLHF

V: TRBV5-4
J: TRBJ2-1
length: 13
D: TRBD1
size: few
DNA: TGTGCCAGCAGCGACAGGGCCTACAATGAGCAGTTCTTC
CDR3: CASSDRAYNEQFF

V: TRBV4-1
J: TRBJ2-7
length: 16
D: TRBD1
size: .
DNA: TGCGCCAGCAGCCACCAGACAGGGGTCAGCTCCTACGAGCAGTACTTC
CDR3: CASSHQTGVSSYEQYF

V: TRBV7-3
J: TRBJ2-1
length: 16
D: .
size: .
DNA: TGTGCCAGCAGCTTAACTGGTAGGCCCCTCGACAATGAGCAGTTCTTC
CDR3: CASSLTGRPLDNEQFF

V: TRBV5-1
J: TRBJ2-1
length: 13
D: .
size: few
DNA: TGCGCCAGCAGCTCCTATCGGTCCAATGAGCAGTTCTTC
CDR3: CASSSYRSNEQFF

V: TRBV5-6
J: TRBJ1-5
length: 16
D: TRBD1
size: .
DNA: TGTGCCAGCAGCCCTGACAGGGGGCGATCTGGTCAGCCCCAGCATTTT
CDR3: CASSPDRGRSGQPQHF

V: TRBV4-2
J: TRBJ1-4
length: 14
D: .
size: few
DNA: TGTGCCAGCAGCCAAGGGGGGGCGCCTGAAAAACTGTTTTTT
CDR3: CASSQGGAPEKLFF

V: TRBV20-1
J: TRBJ2-7
length: 10
D: TRBD2
size: .
DNA: TGCAGTGCTAGTTACGGGAGGGAATACTTC
CDR3: CSASYGREYF

V: TRBV7-8
J: TRBJ2-7
length: 15
D: .
size: .
DNA: TGTGCCAGCAGCGGTGATCCGGACAGATACTACGAGCAGTACTTC
CDR3: CASSGDPDRYYEQYF

V: TRBV2
J: TRBJ2-5
length: 15
D: TRBD1
size: .
DNA: TGTGCCAGCATGTTGGGGACAGGGGGCCAAGAGACCCAGTACTTC
CDR3: CASMLGTGGQETQYF

V: TRBV13
J: TRBJ2-1
length: 17
D: TRBD2
size: .
DNA: TGTGCCAGCAGCTTAGGCGGTGTAGCGGGGAGGTCGGATGAGCAGTTCTTC
CDR3: CASSLGGVAGRSDEQFF

V: TRBV30
J: TRBJ2-7
length: 12
D: .
size: .
DNA: TGTGCCTGGACCAGGGACAACTACGAGCAGTACTTC
CDR3: CAWTRDNYEQYF

V: TRBV9
J: TRBJ1-2
length: 15
D: .
size: .
DNA: TGTGCCAGCAGCGGCGTCCGGGGAAGATACTATGGCTACACCTTC
CDR3: CASSGVRGRYYGYTF

V: TRBV12-5
J: TRBJ2-7
length: 11
D: .
size: .
DNA: TGTGCTAGTGGACCACCCTACGAGCAGTACTTC
CDR3: CASGPPYEQYF

V: TRBV6-5
J: TRBJ2-7
length: 14
D: TRBD1
size: few
DNA: TGTGCCAGCACCTCTCACGACAGGGCTAACGAGCAGTACTTC
CDR3: CASTSHDRANEQYF

V: TRBV19
J: TRBJ2-1
length: 15
D: TRBD1
size: .
DNA: TGTGCCAGTAGTCCCACGGACAGGGGAGGTTATGAGCAGTTCTTC
CDR3: CASSPTDRGGYEQFF

V: TRBV25-1
J: TRBJ2-6
length: 16
D: TRBD1
size: once
DNA: TGTGCCAGCAGTGCCCAGGACAGGTCTGGGGCCAACGTCCTGACTTTC
CDR3: CASSAQDRSGANVLTF

V: TRBV13
J: TRBJ2-7
length: 14
D: .
size: .
DNA: TGTGCCAGCAGCCAGGGACTGGGCCTCAAGGTGCAGTACTTC
CDR3: CASSQGLGLKVQYF

V: TRBV19
J: TRBJ2-3
length: 15
D: .
size: few
DNA: TGTGCCAGTAGTATTACGGGGGCTAGCACAGATACGCAGTATTTT
CDR3: CASSITGASTDTQYF

V: TRBV21-1
J: TRBJ2-7
length: 14
D: .
size: few
DNA: TGTGCCAGCACCCTAGGACAGGCCTTCTACGAGCAGTACTTC
CDR3: CASTLGQAFYEQYF

V: TRBV4-2
J: TRBJ1-1
length: 14
D: .
size: .
DNA: TGTGCCAGCAGCCACGATCGACGGTGGACTGAAGCTTTCTTT
CDR3: CASSHDRRWTEAFF

V: TRBV2
J: TRBJ1-5
length: 15
D: .
size: .
DNA: TGTGCCAGCAGGGGAGGTGGGGGGTTCAATCAGCCCCAGCATTTT
CDR3: CASRGGGGFNQPQHF

V: TRBV30
J: TRBJ1-3
length: 13
D: .
size: .
DNA: TGTGCCTGGAGAGGGACGCCGGGAAACACCATATATTTT
CDR3: CAWRGTPGNTIYF

V: TRBV6-5
J: TRBJ2-4
length: 14
D: .
size: .
DNA: TGTGCCAGCAGTTACTCGAAGGCCAAAAACATTCAGTACTTC
CDR3: CASSYSKAKNIQYF

V: TRBV4-1
J: TRBJ2-5
length: 14
D: TRBD2
size: .
DNA: TGCGCCAGCAGCCAAACTAGCGGGGGAAAGACCCAGTACTTC
CDR3: CASSQTSGGKTQYF

V: TRBV4-1
J: TRBJ2-5
length: 15
D: TRBD2
size: .
DNA: TGCGCCAGCAGCCAAGATCCGGGACTAGCAGAGACCCAGTACTTC
CDR3: CASSQDPGLAETQYF

V: TRBV11-2
J: TRBJ2-5
length: 15
D: .
size: .
DNA: TGTGCCAGCAGTGTGTCGGACAGCGAACAAGAGACCCAGTACTTC
CDR3: CASSVSDSEQETQYF

V: TRBV6-5
J: TRBJ2-1
length: 15
D: TRBD1
size: .
DNA: TGTGCCAGCAGGGCGGGACAGGGGGCCTACAATGAGCAGTTCTTC
CDR3: CASRAGQGAYNEQFF

V: TRBV6-5
J: TRBJ1-1
length: 12
D: .
size: .
DNA: TGTGCCAGCAGGAGTCGGGGAACTGAAGCTTTCTTT
CDR3: CASRSRGTEAFF

V: TRBV30
J: TRBJ2-7
length: 16
D: TRBD1
size: .
DNA: TGTGCCTGGAGTGGGTTTTTGAGACAGGGTGTCCACGAGCAGTACTTC
CDR3: CAWSGFLRQGVHEQYF

V: TRBV30
J: TRBJ1-1
length: 13
D: .
size: .
DNA: TGTGCCTGGAGTGTAGGGCGGCGCACTGAAGCTTTCTTT
CDR3: CAWSVGRRTEAFF

V: TRBV7-8
J: TRBJ2-7
length: 13
D: .
size: few
DNA: TGTGCCAGCAGTCGAGCGGCCTCCTACGAGCAGTACTTC
CDR3: CASSRAASYEQYF

V: TRBV7-8
J: TRBJ2-7
length: 11
D: .
size: .
DNA: TGTGCCAGCAGCCCTAAGATTGAGCAGTACTTC
CDR3: CASSPKIEQYF

V: TRBV28
J: TRBJ1-3
length: 17
D: TRBD1
size: .
DNA: TGTGCCAGCAGTTCGGCCGGGACAGAGAGCTCTGGAAACACCATATATTTT
CDR3: CASSSAGTESSGNTIYF

V: TRBV27
J: TRBJ1-5
length: 13
D: .
size: few
DNA: TGTGCCAGCAGTGAGGGATTCTGGCAGCCCCAGCATTTT
CDR3: CASSEGFWQPQHF